A selection of T cell receptor beta chains follows, all from one sample in a study of T cell responses to AZD1222 COVID-19 vaccine. Method: immunoSEQ multiplex PCR; TCRdb's copy keeps in-frame clones and lacks some. The repertoire holds over 100,000 clones, 85% to 90% seen once, with around 8.6% in the top ten. The sample in question was peripheral blood, obtained on day 0 of AZD1222 vaccination. The source is an adult in good health. Both conserved end residues are part of each CDR3. The D gene is left open where the match is weak. Clone size appears in some rows only: once, few, many, or a class for an expanded clone.

d_call clone_size j_call v_call cdr3_nt cdr3_aa
TRBD1 . TRBJ1-6 TRBV28 TGTGCCAGCAGTTTACTTGGGACAGTTAATTCACCCCTCCACTTT CASSLLGTVNSPLHF
. . TRBJ2-1 TRBV4-2 TGTGCCAGCAGCCAAAACAATGAGCAGTTCTTC CASSQNNEQFF
. . TRBJ2-5 TRBV28 TGTGCCAGCAGTTTACAGGGGACGATCTCCCAGTACTTC CASSLQGTISQYF
. . TRBJ2-7 TRBV5-5 TGTGCCAGCAGCTTAGCAGGCGGCGAGCAGTACTTC CASSLAGGEQYF
. . TRBJ1-1 TRBV3-1/TRBV3-2 TGTGCCAGCACCCGTAAAATTGGAACTGAAGCTTTCTTT CASTRKIGTEAFF
. . TRBJ1-1 TRBV5-6 TGTGCCAGCAGCTTGTCAACCGAAGCTTTCTTT CASSLSTEAFF
TRBD1 . TRBJ1-3 TRBV2 TGTGCCAGCAGCACCGAACCCAGGGGGGCAGCTGGAAACACCATATATTTT CASSTEPRGAAGNTIYF
TRBD2 . TRBJ2-1 TRBV9 TGTGCCAGCAGCGTAGGCCTTCGAGCGGGGGACTCCTACAATGAGCAGTTCTTC CASSVGLRAGDSYNEQFF
TRBD1 . TRBJ2-7 TRBV5-5 TGTGCCAGCAGTTTACAGGGGGCGTACGAGCAGTACTTC CASSLQGAYEQYF
TRBD1 . TRBJ1-2 TRBV5-1 TGCGCCAGCAGCTTCTCAGGACAGGGAGGTCATGGCTACACCTTC CASSFSGQGGHGYTF
TRBD2 once TRBJ2-1 TRBV7-9 TGTGCCAGCAGCTTAGCATTAGCGGGAACCCACAATGAGCAGTTCTTC CASSLALAGTHNEQFF
. . TRBJ1-1 TRBV20-1 TGCAGTGCTAGAGGGAACACTGAAGCTTTCTTT CSARGNTEAFF
. . TRBJ2-7 TRBV29-1 TGCAGCGTTGAGGTTCCCGGCTCCTACGAGCAGTACTTC CSVEVPGSYEQYF
. once TRBJ1-3 TRBV19 TGTGCCAGTACTATAACGACAGGCTCTGGAAACACCATATATTTT CASTITTGSGNTIYF
TRBD1 . TRBJ2-1 TRBV5-6 TGTGCCAGCAGCCCCAACCCAGGGGGCGCTTACAATGAGCAGTTCTTC CASSPNPGGAYNEQFF
TRBD2 . TRBJ2-7 TRBV5-1 TGCGCCAGCAGCCCCCGACTAAGCGGGAGTAGCAACGAGCAGTACTTC CASSPRLSGSSNEQYF
. few TRBJ2-7 TRBV9 TGTGCCAGCAGCGGCCCCAGGCCCCGCGGGGGCGGGTGGGGCGAGCAGTACTTC CASSGPRPRGGGWGEQYF
. . TRBJ1-3 TRBV6-5 TGTGCCAGCACTCTGACAGAAGACTCTGGAAACACCATATATTTT CASTLTEDSGNTIYF
TRBD2 . TRBJ2-7 TRBV6-5 TGTGCCAGCAGTTCCCATGGGGAGGGATCCTACGAGCAGTACTTC CASSSHGEGSYEQYF
TRBD1 . TRBJ2-7 TRBV5-1 TGCGCCAGCAGCTTAGGGACAGGGTATAGCTACGAGCAGTACTTC CASSLGTGYSYEQYF
. . TRBJ1-1 TRBV11-1 TGTGCCAGCAGCTTAGGGGCGGGAGAAGCTTTCTTT CASSLGAGEAFF
TRBD1 few TRBJ2-7 TRBV4-2 TGTGCCAGCAGCCAAGAGGACAGGGAGGTCTACGAGCAGTACTTC CASSQEDREVYEQYF
TRBD2 . TRBJ2-3 TRBV5-1 TGCGCCAGCAGCTCCATAGCGGGAGGCGGAGATACGCAGTATTTT CASSSIAGGGDTQYF
. . TRBJ2-5 TRBV25-1 TGTGCCAGCAGTGGGGAACCCTACAGGAGCCCCCAAGAGACCCAGTACTTC CASSGEPYRSPQETQYF
. . TRBJ2-6 TRBV7-9 TGTGCCAGCAGCTCAGGGACGGGGGCTGGGGCCAACGTCCTGACTTTC CASSSGTGAGANVLTF
. . TRBJ2-3 TRBV7-9 TGTGCCAGCAGCTCGCGCGGAGGCACAGATACGCAGTATTTT CASSSRGGTDTQYF
. few TRBJ1-1 TRBV6-5 TGTGCCAGCAGAGCGGACAGAGGGACTGAAGCTTTCTTT CASRADRGTEAFF
. . TRBJ1-2 TRBV11-2 TGTGCCAGCAGCTTAGATCTAAGCTTGGGGGGCGGCCGAGGCTACACCTTC CASSLDLSLGGGRGYTF
TRBD2 once TRBJ2-3 TRBV19 TGTGCCAGTAGTATAGATCTCGCGGGGGGCTCAGATACGCAGTATTTT CASSIDLAGGSDTQYF
. . TRBJ2-7 TRBV30 TGTGCCTGGAGTCCCGGGACCACCTACGAGCAGTACTTC CAWSPGTTYEQYF
. . TRBJ1-3 TRBV15 TGTGCCACCAGCCCGGGCCTCTCGGGGGGAAACACCATATATTTT CATSPGLSGGNTIYF
. . TRBJ2-1 TRBV5-1 TGCGCCAGCTCCTCGGGGCAGGGGATCTACAATGAGCAGTTCTTC CASSSGQGIYNEQFF
. . TRBJ2-1 TRBV20-1 TGCAGTGCCCCATCGGTTGAGCAGTTCTTC CSAPSVEQFF
TRBD1 . TRBJ1-2 TRBV19 TGTGCCAGTAGTCTTCTCCGACAGGGGTACGATGGCTACACCTTC CASSLLRQGYDGYTF
. . TRBJ2-3 TRBV7-2 TGTGCCAGCAGCCCCAGGTGGGGGGCCGGGGGAGATACGCAGTATTTT CASSPRWGAGGDTQYF
TRBD1 . TRBJ1-1 TRBV29-1 TGCAGCGTTGAAAGCCCTCGACAGGGACATGGCACTGAAGCTTTCTTT CSVESPRQGHGTEAFF
TRBD2 few TRBJ2-1 TRBV5-1 TGCGCCAGCCTGGGGACTAGCGGGAACCAAGCTCCGTTCTTC CASLGTSGNQAPFF
. . TRBJ1-2 TRBV3-1/TRBV3-2 TGTGCCAGCAGCCCCCTCGGGACAAACTATGGCTACACCTTC CASSPLGTNYGYTF
. . TRBJ1-5 TRBV7-9 TGTGCCAGCAGCCCCGGGAGGGGCGGAAGTTATCAGCCCCAGCATTTT CASSPGRGGSYQPQHF
. . TRBJ2-1 TRBV29-1 TGCAGCGTTGTTGGGGCCCTCTTC CSVVGALF
. . TRBJ2-1 TRBV10-1 TGCGCCAGCAGTGATCAGCGGGTAAATGAGCAGTTCTTC CASSDQRVNEQFF
. . TRBJ1-2 TRBV20-1 TGCAGTGCTAGTGTGGGTAACTATGGCTACACCTTC CSASVGNYGYTF
TRBD1 . TRBJ2-5 TRBV4-1 TGCGCCAGCAGCCAAGGTTTGGGGACAGCTCAAGAGACCCAGTACTTC CASSQGLGTAQETQYF
. . TRBJ2-5 TRBV11-3 TGTGCCAGCAGCTTCAGCGAGACCCAGTACTTC CASSFSETQYF
TRBD1 . TRBJ1-6 TRBV7-6 TGTGCCAGCAGCCCCGGGACAGGGCATAATTCACCCCTCCACTTT CASSPGTGHNSPLHF
. . TRBJ2-2 TRBV28 TGTGCCAGCAGCCGCAGGAGTGTATACACCGGGGAGCTGTTTTTT CASSRRSVYTGELFF
TRBD2 . TRBJ2-1 TRBV5-4 TGTGCCAGCAGCCCTAGCGGGGGTTACTACAATGAGCAGTTCTTC CASSPSGGYYNEQFF
. . TRBJ2-1 TRBV7-9 TGTGCCAGCAGCTTAGACCAGGAGCAGTTCTTC CASSLDQEQFF
TRBD2 . TRBJ2-2 TRBV5-1 TGCGCCAGCAGAGGGACTAGCGGGAGTCGAGGTGAGGACACCGGGGAGCTGTTTTTT CASRGTSGSRGEDTGELFF
. . TRBJ2-1 TRBV6-4 TGTGCCAGCAGCCCCCCTGGGCGGAATGAGCAGTTCTTC CASSPPGRNEQFF
. . TRBJ2-5 TRBV7-9 TGTGCCAGCAGCTTAGGCCCCCGGGTCCAAGAGACCCAGTACTTC CASSLGPRVQETQYF
TRBD2 . TRBJ2-7 TRBV11-2 TGTGCCAGCAGCTTAAGGCTAGCGGGCATCTACGAGCAGTACTTC CASSLRLAGIYEQYF
. . TRBJ1-5 TRBV18 TGTGCCAGCTCACTACGAGGGGCCCTGGGGCAGCCCCAGCATTTT CASSLRGALGQPQHF